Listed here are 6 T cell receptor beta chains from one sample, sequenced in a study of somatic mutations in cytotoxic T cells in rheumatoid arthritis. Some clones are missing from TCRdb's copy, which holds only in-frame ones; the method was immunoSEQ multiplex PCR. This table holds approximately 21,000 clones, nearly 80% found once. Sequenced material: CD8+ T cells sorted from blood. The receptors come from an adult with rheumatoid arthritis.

CDR3 in amino acids: CASSATVSGGPNNEQFF. DNA for the CDR3: TGTGCCAGCAGCGCGACGGTTAGCGGGGGGCCCAACAATGAGCAGTTCTTC. The chain is built from TRBV7-6 and TRBJ2-1; 10 bases fit TRBD2. This CDR3 has 17 amino acids. J lost 5 bases, V lost 5 bases, and 12 bases had no gene match. CDR1 and CDR2 (germline): SGHVS, FNYEAQ.

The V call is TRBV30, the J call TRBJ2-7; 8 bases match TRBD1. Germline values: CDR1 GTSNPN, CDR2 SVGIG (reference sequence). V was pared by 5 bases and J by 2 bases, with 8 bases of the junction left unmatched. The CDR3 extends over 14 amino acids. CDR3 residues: CAWSGQVSTYEQYF. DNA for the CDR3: TGTGCCTGGTCGGGACAGGTCTCAACCTACGAGCAGTACTTC.

The CDR3 region is CASSAFLSWVGDEQYF. The CDR3 DNA is TGTGCCAGCAGCGCCTTTTTGTCATGGGTGGGGGACGAGCAGTACTTC. V is TRBV5-6 and J is TRBJ2-7; D possibly matches TRBD1 or TRBD2 (5 bases each). The CDR3 extends over 16 amino acids. Trimming took off 4 bases at V and 5 bases at J, with 22 bases between the two ends. Germline CDR1 SGHDT, CDR2 YYEEEE.

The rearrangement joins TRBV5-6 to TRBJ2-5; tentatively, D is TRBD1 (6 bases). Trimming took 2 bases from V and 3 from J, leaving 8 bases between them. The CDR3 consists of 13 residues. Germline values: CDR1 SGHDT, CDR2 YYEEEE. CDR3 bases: TGTGCCAGCAGCTTCTCAGGGGAAGAGACCCAGTACTTC. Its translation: CASSFSGEETQYF.

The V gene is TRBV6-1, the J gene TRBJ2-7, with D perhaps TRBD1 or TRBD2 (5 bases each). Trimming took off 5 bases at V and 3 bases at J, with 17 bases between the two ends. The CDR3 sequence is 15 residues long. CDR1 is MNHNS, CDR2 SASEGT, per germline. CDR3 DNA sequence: TGTGCCAGCAGTCCCGGGGCTCAAATCGGCTACGAGCAGTACTTC. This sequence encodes CASSPGAQIGYEQYF.

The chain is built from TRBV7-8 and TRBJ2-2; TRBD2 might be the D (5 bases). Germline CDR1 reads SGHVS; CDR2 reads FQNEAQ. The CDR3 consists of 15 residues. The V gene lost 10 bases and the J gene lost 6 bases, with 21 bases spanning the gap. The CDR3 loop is CATTELGLRAGELFF. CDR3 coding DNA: TGTGCCACCACGGAATTGGGGTTGCGGGCCGGGGAGCTGTTTTTT. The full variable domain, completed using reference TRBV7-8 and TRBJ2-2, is GAGVSQSPRYKVAKRGQDVALRCDPISGHVSLFWYQQALGQGPEFLTYFQNEAQLDKSGLPSDRFFAERPEGSVSTLKIQRTQQEDSAVYLCATTELGLRAGELFFGEGSRLTVL.